These T cell receptor beta chains were read from a single sample in a study of T-cell memory formation after mild COVID-19. TCRdb redid the calling of the 5' RACE reads with MiXCR, one entry per CDR3 protein. The sample has around 80,000 distinct CDR3 sequences, around 14% seen once. Sequencing was carried out using PBMCs or a T cell subset sorted from them (not recorded which). Source of these receptors: an adult woman who had mild COVID-19 (a few samples of this study predate the infection). Cell type and time point are not known. CDR3s include the opening cysteine and the closing phenylalanine or tryptophan. D genes are given only for firm matches. Clone size is shown for a subset of rows, as once, few, many or a class of expanded clone.

TRBJ2-1 | . | . | TRBV3-1 | CASSQDVLGNNEQFF | TGTGCCAGCAGCCAAGATGTACTAGGTAACAATGAGCAGTTCTTC
TRBJ2-7 | TRBD1 | . | TRBV5-5 | CASSPQGHEQYF | TGTGCCAGCAGCCCACAGGGGCACGAGCAGTACTTC
TRBJ2-1 | . | . | TRBV4-3 | CASSQFESRPYNEQFF | TGCGCCAGCAGCCAATTTGAGAGTCGCCCCTACAATGAGCAGTTCTTC
TRBJ2-7 | . | few | TRBV7-2 | CASTPPQDSYEQYF | TGTGCCAGCACACCCCCGCAGGACTCCTACGAGCAGTACTTC
TRBJ2-5 | . | many | TRBV15 | CATSRDRRAGDETQYF | TGTGCCACCAGCAGAGATCGTAGGGCAGGGGATGAGACCCAGTACTTC
TRBJ2-1 | TRBD2 | few | TRBV7-9 | CASSPGLGSYNEQFF | TGTGCCAGCAGCCCGGGACTAGGGTCATACAATGAGCAGTTCTTC
TRBJ2-3 | . | . | TRBV4-1 | CASSHAYHRDPTDTQYF | TGCGCCAGCAGCCATGCTTACCACAGGGATCCCACAGATACGCAGTATTTT
TRBJ1-4 | . | . | TRBV7-9 | CASSGPGAKLFF | TGTGCCAGCAGCGGCCCCGGGGCTAAACTGTTTTTT
TRBJ2-7 | TRBD1 | few | TRBV7-7 | CASSAGQGDYEQYF | TGTGCTAGCAGCGCGGGACAGGGGGACTACGAGCAGTACTTC
TRBJ1-1 | TRBD1 | few | TRBV27 | CASSLSVDREIEAFF | TGTGCCAGCAGTTTATCTGTGGACAGGGAAATTGAAGCTTTCTTT
TRBJ2-2 | . | . | TRBV12-3/TRBV12-4 | CASSFGSTGELFF | TGTGCCAGCAGTTTTGGTTCTACCGGGGAGCTGTTTTTT
TRBJ2-5 | TRBD2 | . | TRBV11-2 | CASSLGTSGVWGQETQYF | TGTGCCAGCAGCCTCGGGACTAGCGGGGTTTGGGGGCAAGAGACCCAGTACTTC
TRBJ2-3 | . | . | TRBV7-9 | CASSGRDSQRTDTQYF | TGTGCCAGCAGCGGGCGGGACTCTCAGCGCACAGATACGCAGTATTTT
TRBJ2-5 | TRBD1 | many | TRBV12-3/TRBV12-4 | CASSLAGGWETQYF | TGTGCCAGCAGTCTCGCAGGGGGCTGGGAGACCCAGTACTTC
TRBJ2-1 | TRBD2 | . | TRBV7-7 | CASSPTSGVSSYNEQFF | TGTGCCAGCAGCCCTACTAGCGGGGTAAGCTCCTACAATGAGCAGTTCTTC
TRBJ2-2 | . | few | TRBV4-1 | CASSQDRQRLTGELFF | TGCGCCAGCAGCCAAGATCGCCAGCGGCTCACCGGGGAGCTGTTTTTT
TRBJ2-1 | TRBD2 | few | TRBV19 | CAIFSGRTRWNEQFF | TGTGCCATTTTTAGCGGGAGAACGCGGTGGAATGAGCAGTTCTTC
TRBJ2-1 | TRBD2 | . | TRBV20-1 | CSARDLAGGSYNEQFF | TGCAGTGCTAGAGATCTAGCGGGAGGTTCCTACAATGAGCAGTTCTTC
TRBJ1-2 | . | few | TRBV20-1 | CSARDPASYGYTF | TGCAGTGCTAGAGATCCAGCTTCCTATGGCTACACCTTC
TRBJ2-3 | TRBD2 | many | TRBV15 | CATSRAGAGDTQYF | TGTGCCACCAGTAGGGCGGGAGCCGGAGATACGCAGTATTTT
TRBJ1-1 | . | few | TRBV11-2 | CASSPRRNTEAFF | TGTGCCAGCAGTCCCCGGCGGAACACTGAAGCTTTCTTT
TRBJ2-7 | . | many | TRBV10-3 | CAISDGQSSYEQYF | TGTGCCATCAGTGATGGTCAGAGCTCCTACGAGCAGTACTTC
TRBJ2-5 | TRBD2 | . | TRBV5-1 | CASSSQREEYF | TGCGCCAGCAGCTCCCAGCGGGAGGAGTACTTC
TRBJ2-1 | . | . | TRBV4-1 | CASSQVNRRYEQFF | TGCGCCAGCAGCCAAGTCAACCGGCGATATGAGCAGTTCTTC
TRBJ2-3 | TRBD2 | . | TRBV7-9 | CASSLPPRAGDTDTQYF | TGTGCCAGCAGCCTCCCCCCCCGAGCGGGAGACACAGATACGCAGTATTTT
TRBJ2-5 | TRBD2 | . | TRBV7-6 | CASSDLAGQQETQYF | TGTGCCAGCAGCGACTTAGCGGGGCAACAAGAGACCCAGTACTTC
TRBJ2-2 | . | . | TRBV4-3 | CASSHRVGDTGELFF | TGCGCCAGCAGCCACCGGGTTGGGGACACCGGGGAGCTGTTTTTT
TRBJ2-7 | . | few | TRBV5-1 | CASRQVNWTESSYEQYF | TGCGCCAGCAGGCAGGTGAATTGGACGGAGAGCTCCTACGAGCAGTACTTC